This T cell receptor (beta chain) was obtained from a study of cytomegalovirus exposure and HLA in healthy donors. Study summary: Of several hundred genotyped donors, roughly 81% grouped in the Caucasian-associated ancestry cluster.

Germline V CDR1 and CDR2: LNHDA, SQIVND (reference sequence). The length of the CDR3 is 14 residues. V lost 6 bases to trimming and J lost 3 bases; unmatched junction nucleotides: 6. This clone was seen a handful of times. PCR was performed using 60 Vbeta and 13 Jbeta primers. Profiling relied on immunoSEQ multiplex PCR, and the TCRdb table lists in-frame clones only, not all of them. The sample yields roughly 110,000 clones, 65% to 80% seen once. The sequence was collected from a male donor in good health and CMV-seronegative. The chain is built from TRBV19 and TRBJ1-2; 8 bases are a match to TRBD1. Specimen: PBMCs. CDR3 amino acids: CASRKDRVDYGYTF. CDR3 DNA: TGTGCCAGTAGGAAGGACAGGGTCGACTATGGCTACACCTTC.